The source of this TCR beta chain is a study of cytomegalovirus exposure and HLA in healthy donors. Study overall: The 120 or so validation repertoires, a later analysis reported, used the same platform as the 550 to 800 first-cohort repertoires.

The CDR3 has 15 residues. The junction had 2 bases not matched to a gene; V was cut back by 3 bases and J by 2 bases. CDR1 and CDR2 (germline): MNHEY, SMNVEV (reference sequence). Sequencing was performed with immunoSEQ multiplex PCR; in TCRdb, only in-frame clones are kept and a portion is missing. The sample carries some 150,000 clones, around 90% recorded once. In its sample, this clone ranks as medium-sized. No antigen is known for it. Study-wide results and caveats: Subsequent analysis revealed that first-cohort TCR clusters tended to co-occur in the 130 or so validation repertoires. Researchers counted roughly 150 TCR beta chains as cytomegalovirus-associated.

Sequencing was carried out using PBMCs. This clonotype was sampled from a man aged 18 to 29 in good health and CMV-seronegative. The chain links TRBV27 to TRBJ2-3; 10 nucleotides line up with TRBD1. The CDR3 bases are TGTGCCAGCAGTTTGGGACAGGGGCACACAGATACGCAGTATTTT. Translating gives CASSLGQGHTDTQYF.